The 13 T cell receptor beta chains listed next were all sequenced from one sample in a study of regulatory T cells in long-lasting Graves disease. This sample's time point: newly diagnosed GD, antithyroid drugs for less than 3 months. Generation of the TCR library employed RNA extracted from PBMCs. Relying on iRepertoire HTBI primers and Arm-PCR of CDR3 regions, the team built TCR beta libraries. TCRdb ran MiXCR on the multiplex PCR reads and lists one entry per CDR3 protein. The table records fewer than 550,000 distinct CDR3 sequences, over 15% of them present only once. These data were also filed under a second study, of T cells in Graves' hyperthyroidism and ophthalmopathy.

The sample in question was peripheral blood mononuclear cells (PBMCs), obtained at new diagnosis, from a patient treated with antithyroid drugs. The receptors originated from a woman under 30 with Graves disease.

This clonotype has a count of ten or more. This chain joins TRBV6-1 and TRBJ2-3; perhaps TRBD2 as D (5 bases). The germline V gene has CDR1 MNHNS and CDR2 SASEGT. Trimming stripped 8 bases from V and 0 bases from J, with 15 bases between. The CDR3 is 15 amino acids. CDR3 sequence reads: CASSTGGPSTDTQYF. The CDR3, as DNA: TGTGCCAGCTCTACGGGCGGGCCTAGCACAGATACGCAGTATTTT.

This clonotype has a count of ten or more. The chain links TRBV11-2 to TRBJ2-5; TRBD2 matches 8 bases. Germline-derived CDR1 and CDR2 are SGHAT and FQNNGV. The CDR3 is 15 amino acids. V lost 2 bases, J lost 1 base, and 3 bases stayed unmatched. The CDR3 region has the DNA TGTGCCAGCAGCTTACTAGCGGGTTTCCAAGAGACCCAGTACTTC. As protein: CASSLLAGFQETQYF.

The chain joins TRBV30 to TRBJ2-1, with a tentative D call TRBD2 (5 bases). This CDR3 has 15 residues. Deletions cut 3 bases from V and 4 bases from J, with 16 bases between. Per the germline V gene, CDR1 is GTSNPN and CDR2 is SVGIG (reference sequence). Here the CDR3 DNA reads TGTGCCTGGAGCCACTCCAGCGGTGCTTACAATGAGCAGTTCTTC. Its translation: CAWSHSSGAYNEQFF.

The sample holds a few counts of this clonotype. V is TRBV30 and J is TRBJ2-2; TRBD2 aligns across 9 bases. Germline values: CDR1 GTSNPN, CDR2 SVGIG (reference sequence). V trimming: 3 bases; J trimming: 7 bases; junction bases outside the gene matches: 12. The CDR3 has 16 amino acids. In DNA, the CDR3 is TGTGCCTGGAGAGAACATAGCGGGAGTCTTGGCGGGGAGCTGTTTTTT. Protein sequence: CAWREHSGSLGGELFF.

This clonotype occurred many times. The rearrangement joins TRBV6-1 to TRBJ2-3, with unresolved D. The CDR3 totals 14 residues. CDR1 is MNHNS and CDR2 is SASEGT in the germline V gene. The V end lost 6 bases, the J end lost 0 bases, and 10 bases lay between the germline ends. CDR3 loop: CASSQIGSTDTQYF. The CDR3, as DNA: TGTGCCAGCAGCCAAATAGGGAGCACAGATACGCAGTATTTT.

This clonotype was seen a few times. The chain uses TRBV20-1 and TRBJ2-5, with D maybe TRBD1 (5 bases). The CDR3 sequence is 13 residues long. V shed 4 bases and J shed 5 bases, with 14 bases lying between them. CDR1 and CDR2 from the germline V gene are DFQATT and SNEGSKA (reference sequence). Here the CDR3 DNA reads TGCAGTGCTATCGACAGCCAAAGGGAGACCCAGTACTTC. It specifies CSAIDSQRETQYF.

This clonotype was observed at least ten times. V is TRBV12-3 or TRBV12-4 and J is TRBJ1-4; D is possibly TRBD1 (5 bases). The CDR3 is 13 amino acids. V shed 5 bases and J shed 8 bases, with 12 bases lying between them. CDR3 residues: CASSTRRDEKLFF. The CDR3 nucleotides read TGTGCCAGCAGTACAAGAAGGGACGAAAAACTGTTTTTT.

This clonotype was seen a few times. The J gene is TRBJ2-7, the V gene TRBV18; D uncertain. V dropped 3 bases and J dropped 5 bases, with 11 bases sitting between them. The CDR3 totals 13 residues. The germline V gene encodes CDR1 KGHSH and CDR2 LQKENI. CDR3 coding DNA: TGTGCCAGCTCACCCAGGTACCTAGACGAGCAGTACTTC. It specifies CASSPRYLDEQYF. Full variable domain (remainder filled in from reference TRBV18 and TRBJ2-7): NAGVMQNPRHLVRRRGQEARLRCSPMKGHSHVYWYRQLPEEGLKFMVYLQKENIIDESGMPKERFSAEFPKEGPSILRIQQVVRGDSAAYFCASSPRYLDEQYFGPGTRLTVT.

This clonotype was seen many times. The chain carries TRBV7-2 and TRBJ2-3, with D maybe TRBD2 (7 bases). V lost 5 bases and J 1 base, leaving 22 bases between the germline ends. Germline-derived CDR1 and CDR2 are SGHTA and FQGNSA. CDR3 size: 18 residues. The chain's CDR3 is CASSRIGGPAGRTDTQYF. The CDR3 nucleotides are TGTGCCAGCAGCCGCATAGGGGGGCCAGCGGGACGCACAGATACGCAGTATTTT.

Many counts were recorded for this clonotype. This chain joins TRBV29-1 and TRBJ2-7, with D tentatively TRBD1 (6 bases). The CDR3 contains 12 residues. V was trimmed by 7 bases and J by 5 bases, leaving 15 bases between them. Germline CDR1 and CDR2: SQVTM and ANQGSEA. CDR3 DNA: TGCAGCGGATTGGCAGGGGTCGACGAGCAGTACTTC. Translated: CSGLAGVDEQYF.

The rearrangement links TRBV2 to TRBJ2-4; 7 bases are a match to TRBD2. From germline, CDR1 is SNHLY and CDR2 FYNNEI. The CDR3 consists of 13 residues. V lost 8 bases, J lost 4 bases, and 5 bases stayed unmatched. CDR3 protein: CASLPGGKNIQYF. The DNA for the CDR3 is TGTGCCAGCCTCCCCGGGGGGAAAAACATTCAGTACTTC.

This clonotype has at least ten counts. The chain has TRBV28 and TRBJ2-3; D perhaps matches TRBD1 (6 bases). Trimming shortened V by 5 bases and J by 1 base, and 16 bases separated the two germline ends. Germline V gene data show CDR1 as MDHEN and CDR2 as SYDVKM. This CDR3 region has 16 residues. The CDR3 region is CASSNKQGRGTDTQYF. The CDR3 coding sequence is TGTGCCAGCAGTAATAAACAGGGACGCGGCACAGATACGCAGTATTTT.

This clonotype was seen ten or more times. This chain links TRBV27 with TRBJ2-3, with TRBD2 as a possible D gene (6 bases). Trimming left V 7 bases short and J 2 bases short, with 16 bases between. CDR1 MNHEY and CDR2 SMNVEV come from the germline V gene (reference sequence). The length of the CDR3 is 15 residues. CDR3 protein: CASNGVAENTDTQYF. CDR3 DNA: TGTGCCAGCAATGGCGTAGCGGAGAACACAGATACGCAGTATTTT.